Presented here are 25 T cell receptor beta chains from one specimen sequenced in a study of cytomegalovirus exposure and HLA in healthy donors. Vbeta (60) and Jbeta (13) primers were used in the PCR. Only in-frame clones appear in the TCRdb table, and some are missing; sequencing was by immunoSEQ multiplex PCR. The top ten hold roughly 4.5% of the sample, which has approximately 140,000 clones, about 86% seen once. Sequencing was done on a sample of PBMCs. These receptors were taken from a man aged 35 to 55 in good health and CMV-seropositive.

The rearrangement uses TRBV18 and TRBJ1-1, with D perhaps TRBD1 (5 bases). The CDR3 has 13 amino acids. Per the germline V gene, CDR1 is KGHSH and CDR2 is LQKENI. V was trimmed by 2 bases and J by 2 bases, leaving 6 bases between them. The CDR3 DNA reads as TGTGCCAGCTCACCAGGGGCAAACACTGAAGCTTTCTTT. Its protein product is CASSPGANTEAFF.

The chain carries TRBV14 and TRBJ2-7; 9 bases agree with TRBD2. Germline V gene lookup returns CDR1 SGHDN and CDR2 FVKESK. CDR3 length equals 14 residues. J gave up 4 bases and V 4 bases, and 5 bases lay outside the gene matches. In DNA form, the CDR3 reads TGTGCCAGCAGCCCTAGCGGGGTAAGGTACGAGCAGTACTTC. Translation gives CASSPSGVRYEQYF. Using reference TRBV14 and TRBJ2-7 for the parts outside the CDR3, the full variable domain is EAGVTQFPSHSVIEKGQTVTLRCDPISGHDNLYWYRRVMGKEIKFLLHFVKESKQDESGMPNNRFLAERTGGTYSTLKVQPAELEDSGVYFCASSPSGVRYEQYFGPGTRLTVT.

This clone occurred once. The rearrangement links TRBV27 to TRBJ2-1; unclear D gene. The germline V gene has CDR1 MNHEY and CDR2 SMNVEV (reference sequence). V was trimmed by 1 base and J by 0 bases, leaving 10 bases between them. The CDR3 is 16 residues long. As DNA, the CDR3 is TGTGCCAGCAGTTTATTCGCTACGAGCTCCTACAATGAGCAGTTCTTC. Encoded protein: CASSLFATSSYNEQFF.

This chain joins TRBV27 and TRBJ1-2; TRBD1 might be the D (6 bases). The germline gives CDR1 MNHEY, CDR2 SMNVEV (reference sequence). V was pared by 4 bases and J by 5 bases, with 20 bases between. CDR3 size: 16 residues. In nucleotides, the CDR3 is TGTGCCAGCAGTTCCCGGGGTGGCAGGGGCCTTTATGGCTACACCTTC. Its protein product is CASSSRGGRGLYGYTF.

The gene calls are TRBV25-1 and TRBJ1-1; D is perhaps TRBD1 (5 bases). The CDR3 sequence is 13 residues long. V was shortened by 6 bases and J by 4 bases, with 12 bases between the two germline ends. Germline CDR1 and CDR2: MGHDK and SYGVNS. The DNA for the CDR3 is TGTGCCAGCAGACAGGTCCTGGGCACTGAAGCTTTCTTT. It translates to CASRQVLGTEAFF.

This clone is a singleton in its sample. Other DNA sequences in this sample translate to the same CDR3. The V call is TRBV19, the J call TRBJ1-5, with D perhaps matching TRBD1 (5 bases). The CDR3 spans 15 residues. From germline, CDR1 is LNHDA and CDR2 SQIVND (reference sequence). V lost 5 bases, J lost 6 bases, and 17 bases lay in between. CDR3 loop: CASSPQTGDTQPQHF. The DNA for the CDR3 is TGTGCCAGTAGTCCTCAGACGGGGGATACTCAGCCCCAGCATTTT.

The chain joins TRBV5-1 to TRBJ2-3, with a possible D match to TRBD2 (6 bases). This CDR3 has 15 amino acids. V gave up 2 bases and J gave up 4 bases, with 14 bases separating them. CDR1 SGHRS and CDR2 YFSETQ come from the germline V gene. CDR3 bases: TGCGCCAGCAGCTTTAGATCCTCTAGCGCAGATACGCAGTATTTT. This codes for CASSFRSSSADTQYF.

V is TRBV13 and J is TRBJ2-1, with 13 bases lining up with TRBD2. CDR1 and CDR2 from the germline V gene are PRHDT and FYEKMQ (reference sequence). The V gene end was trimmed by 5 bases and the J gene end by 2 bases; junction bases not matched to a gene: 3. This CDR3 contains 16 residues. CDR3 loop: CASSPGLAGAYNEQFF. For the CDR3, the DNA is TGTGCCAGCAGCCCCGGACTAGCGGGGGCCTACAATGAGCAGTTCTTC.

To note about this clone: The junction differs from germline at one of its ends, possibly a read error. The chain is built from TRBV7-9 and TRBJ1-2; no clear D gene. This CDR3 is 15 amino acids long. Germline V gives CDR1 SEHNR, CDR2 FQNEAQ (reference sequence). The CDR3: CSSSFKAGSNYGYTF. The CDR3 DNA reads as TGTTCCAGCAGCTTTAAGGCAGGTTCTAACTATGGCTACACCTTC.

V gene TRBV5-4 combines with J gene TRBJ1-4, with a tentative D call TRBD1 (5 bases). Germline loops: CDR1 SGHNT, CDR2 YYREEE (reference sequence). V lost 4 bases to trimming and J lost 8 bases, with 21 bases between them. The CDR3 contains 16 residues. This CDR3 reads CASSLALGGGTEKLFF. In DNA form, the CDR3 reads TGTGCCAGCAGCCTGGCCTTGGGCGGGGGAACAGAAAAACTGTTTTTT.

The gene calls are TRBV18 and TRBJ2-7, with D maybe TRBD1 (6 bases). CDR3 length: 14 amino acids. Trimming cost V 4 bases and J 0 bases, with 10 bases left between them. The germline CDR1 and CDR2 sequences are KGHSH and LQKENI. The CDR3 bases are TGTGCCAGCTCACTTCGAGGGGGCTCCTACGAGCAGTACTTC. Protein product: CASSLRGGSYEQYF.

J is TRBJ2-7 and V is TRBV30; TRBD2 agrees at 8 bases. The CDR3 consists of 13 residues. Germline V gene data show CDR1 as GTSNPN and CDR2 as SVGIG (reference sequence). J gave up 7 bases and V 5 bases, and 10 bases lay outside the gene matches. This CDR3 reads CAWFRGGPGEQYF. CDR3 DNA: TGTGCCTGGTTCCGGGGGGGGCCCGGGGAGCAGTACTTC.

In nucleotides, the CDR3 is TGTGCCAGTAAGTCCGGACAAGCACGCACAGATACGCAGTATTTT. Its protein product is CASKSGQARTDTQYF. The V gene is TRBV19, the J gene TRBJ2-3; perhaps TRBD1 as D (5 bases). V was shortened by 7 bases and J by 1 base, with 15 bases between the two germline ends. Germline CDR1 LNHDA, CDR2 SQIVND (reference sequence). The CDR3 is 15 amino acids.

The chain couples TRBV29-1 to TRBJ2-1, with a possible D match to TRBD1 (7 bases). With 7 bases removed from V and 0 bases from J, the gap between germline ends came to 13 bases. The CDR3 is 14 residues long. Germline V gene data show CDR1 as SQVTM and CDR2 as ANQGSEA. CDR3 nucleotide sequence: TGCAGCGCAGGGGGGTCCTCCTCCTACAATGAGCAGTTCTTC. It yields the protein CSAGGSSSYNEQFF.

This chain uses TRBV7-2 with TRBJ2-1, with D possibly TRBD2 on 6 matching bases. Germline V lookup: CDR1 SGHTA, CDR2 FQGNSA. The CDR3 runs 17 residues. The germline V and J ends were trimmed by 2 bases and 0 bases, with 14 bases remaining between them. CDR3 DNA: TGTGCCAGCAGCTTATCCGTAGCGGAAAGCTCCTACAATGAGCAGTTCTTC. Translation: CASSLSVAESSYNEQFF.

This clone appeared a single time. The rearrangement joins TRBV30 to TRBJ2-5, with a weak D call TRBD1 (5 bases). Germline V lookup: CDR1 GTSNPN, CDR2 SVGIG (reference sequence). This CDR3 spans 14 amino acids. V shed 3 bases and J shed 2 bases, with 13 bases lying between them. CDR3 protein: CAWSHRGLQETQYF. The CDR3 DNA reads TGTGCCTGGAGCCATAGGGGCTTACAAGAGACCCAGTACTTC.

In this sample, this clone turned up a few times. The chain employs TRBV30 and TRBJ2-2; the D gene is possibly TRBD1 (5 bases). CDR1 is GTSNPN, CDR2 SVGIG, per germline (reference sequence). V was cut by 3 bases and J by 4 bases, with 12 bases left in between. This CDR3 contains 14 residues. CDR3: CAWSEDRPTGELFF. DNA of the CDR3: TGTGCCTGGAGCGAAGACAGACCCACCGGGGAGCTGTTTTTT. The whole variable domain, remainder taken from reference TRBV30 and TRBJ2-2, is SQTIHQWPATLVQPVGSPLSLECTVEGTSNPNLYWYRQAAGRGLQLLFYSVGIGQISSEVPQNLSASRPQDRQFILSSKKLLLSDSGFYLCAWSEDRPTGELFFGEGSRLTVL.

The V and J genes are TRBV5-1 and TRBJ2-3; D might be TRBD1 (5 bases). The CDR3 sequence is 15 residues long. V was shortened by 3 bases and J by 0 bases, with 11 bases between the two germline ends. CDR1 SGHRS and CDR2 YFSETQ come from the germline V gene. The CDR3 nucleotides read TGCGCCAGCAGCTGGAGACAGACCAGCACAGATACGCAGTATTTT. Its translation: CASSWRQTSTDTQYF.

This sequence joins TRBV9 and TRBJ2-5; D remains unclear. V was cut by 0 bases and J by 2 bases, with 8 bases left in between. From germline, CDR1 is SGDLS and CDR2 YYNGEE. CDR3 length equals 14 residues. Here the CDR3 reads CASSVAPTQETQYF. The CDR3 nucleotides read TGTGCCAGCAGCGTAGCCCCGACTCAAGAGACCCAGTACTTC.

This clone is a singleton in its sample. This sequence joins TRBV7-9 and TRBJ1-5; 8 nucleotides match TRBD1. CDR1 is SEHNR, CDR2 FQNEAQ, per germline (reference sequence). The CDR3 runs 15 residues. The V gene end was trimmed by 5 bases and the J gene end by 1 base; junction bases not matched to a gene: 4. The CDR3 spells CASSVTGGSNQPQHF. CDR3 nucleotide sequence: TGTGCCAGCAGCGTAACAGGGGGGAGCAATCAGCCCCAGCATTTT.

The V gene is TRBV7-3, the J gene TRBJ2-2; possible D gene TRBD1, 6 bases. Deletions cut 3 bases from V and 5 bases from J, with 16 bases between. This CDR3 has 16 amino acids. Germline assignment: CDR1 SGHTA and CDR2 FQGTGA. In DNA form, the CDR3 reads TGTGCCAGCAGCTTTTTGGCCAGGGGTTATACCGGGGAGCTGTTTTTT. Protein product: CASSFLARGYTGELFF.

This chain joins TRBV4-1 and TRBJ1-2; D perhaps matches TRBD1 (6 bases). The CDR3 is made up of 15 amino acids. V was clipped by 3 bases and J by 3 bases, with 14 bases between them. The V gene's germline CDR1 is MGHRA and CDR2 YSYEKL. As DNA, the CDR3 is TGCGCCAGCAGCCAGCCGGGGGGCAAGGACTATGGCTACACCTTC. Translated: CASSQPGGKDYGYTF.

The chain is built from TRBV27 and TRBJ1-5; possible D gene TRBD1, 6 bases. CDR3 length equals 13 residues. Per germline, CDR1 MNHEY and CDR2 SMNVEV (reference sequence). Trimming pared 5 bases from V and 6 bases from J, leaving 11 bases between. The CDR3 nucleotides read TGTGCCAGCAGTCGGACAGTAGGTCAGCCCCAGCATTTT. Translating gives CASSRTVGQPQHF.

As regards this clone: Other nucleotide sequences in the sample specify the same CDR3. The CDR3 nucleotides are TGTGCCAGCAGATCCTACACTGAAGCTTTCTTT. It is translated as CASRSYTEAFF. The J gene is TRBJ1-1, the V gene TRBV27, with no clear D. Germline values: CDR1 MNHEY, CDR2 SMNVEV (reference sequence). Deletions cut 6 bases from V and 3 bases from J, with 5 bases between. This CDR3 is built from 11 residues.

Comments on this clone: This sample includes further DNA sequences coding for the same CDR3. The rearrangement links TRBV5-1 to TRBJ2-1; TRBD2 agrees at 10 bases. Losses at the gene ends were 0 bases for V and 5 bases for J; bases not matched to a gene: 5. This CDR3 has 16 amino acids. CDR1 is SGHRS and CDR2 is YFSETQ in the germline V gene. Here the CDR3 reads CASSLGTSGRNNEQFF. CDR3 DNA sequence: TGCGCCAGCAGCTTGGGGACTAGCGGTCGAAACAATGAGCAGTTCTTC.